Following are 26 T cell receptor beta chains from one sample sequenced in a study of blood T cells in healthy people across ages. Sample-barcoded 5' priming and a J-beta primer mix drove a second PCR of about 6 to 11 cycles. TCRdb re-analysed the 5' RACE reads in MiXCR, keeping a single row per CDR3 protein. The top ten clones hold more than 4% of a sample with about 1.5 million distinct CDR3 sequences, 40% to 45% of them seen once. Sequencing used blood. The receptors originated from a woman younger than 30 in good health.

The rearrangement joins TRBV4-3 to TRBJ2-1, with D perhaps TRBD2 (6 bases). Germline-derived CDR1 and CDR2 are LGHNA and YSLEER. The CDR3 loop spans 18 amino acids. With 2 bases removed from V and 2 bases from J, the gap between germline ends came to 19 bases. CDR3 in amino acids: CASSQRRGADPPYNEQFF. CDR3 bases: TGCGCCAGCAGCCAAAGGCGCGGGGCGGATCCACCCTACAATGAGCAGTTCTTC.

The sample holds many counts of this clonotype. This sequence joins TRBV12-3 or TRBV12-4 and TRBJ2-5; D tentatively fits TRBD1 or TRBD2 (7 bases each). V was cut by 5 bases and J by 5 bases, with 12 bases left in between. The CDR3 has 13 amino acids. CDR3 in amino acids: CASSPQGGETQYF. The CDR3 DNA sequence: TGTGCCAGCAGTCCTCAGGGGGGGGAGACCCAGTACTTC.

The gene calls are TRBV12-3 or TRBV12-4 and TRBJ1-3, with D tentatively TRBD1 (5 bases). The CDR3 runs to 16 residues. V lost 2 bases and J 4 bases, leaving 15 bases between the germline ends. The CDR3 here is CASSLNDRRGGNTIYF. In nucleotides, the CDR3 is TGTGCCAGCAGTTTAAACGATCGGAGGGGCGGAAACACCATATATTTT.

This chain connects TRBV4-3 to TRBJ2-1; D assignment may be TRBD1 or TRBD2 (5 bases each). The V gene lost 0 bases and the J gene lost 2 bases, with 14 bases spanning the gap. Germline CDR1 and CDR2: LGHNA and YSLEER. The CDR3 spans 17 residues. The CDR3 DNA sequence: TGCGCCAGCAGCCAAGAGGGGGTGGGTAGGGCCTACAATGAGCAGTTCTTC. Protein product: CASSQEGVGRAYNEQFF.

This clonotype was found a few times. J is TRBJ1-5 and V is TRBV18, with 7 bases fitting TRBD1. This CDR3 spans 15 amino acids. Germline V gene sequence: CDR1 KGHSH, CDR2 LQKENI. With 3 bases clipped from V and 9 bases from J, the junction kept 11 bases outside the gene matches. CDR3 protein: CASSPGTAEITPQHF. The CDR3 DNA follows: TGTGCCAGCTCACCCGGGACAGCCGAAATCACGCCCCAGCATTTT. Using reference TRBV18 and TRBJ1-5 for the parts outside the CDR3, the full variable domain is NAGVMQNPRHLVRRRGQEARLRCSPMKGHSHVYWYRQLPEEGLKFMVYLQKENIIDESGMPKERFSAEFPKEGPSILRIQQVVRGDSAAYFCASSPGTAEITPQHFGDGTRLSIL.

V usage is TRBV20-1 and J usage is TRBJ2-1, with TRBD2 matching 7 bases. The J call is doubtful: the DNA matches TRBJ2-7 better. Germline CDR1 and CDR2: DFQATT and SNEGSKA (reference sequence). The CDR3 consists of 15 residues. The CDR3 coding sequence is TGCAGTGCTGGGGCCGCCCAAGGCGGGAGTCACGAGCAGTACTTC. This translates into CSAGAAQGGSHEQYF.

The chain carries TRBV7-9 and TRBJ1-2, with a possible D match to TRBD1 (5 bases). Looked up from germline, CDR1 is SEHNR and CDR2 is FQNEAQ (reference sequence). Trimming removed 6 bases from V and 4 bases from J, with 15 bases in between. This CDR3 has 14 amino acids. The CDR3 DNA reads TGTGCCAGCAGGGCTTCCGGACATACCTATGGCTACACCTTC. It specifies CASRASGHTYGYTF.

As for this clonotype: A much larger clone differs by one base, so this may be a read error. The rearrangement links TRBV5-5 to TRBJ2-1; 9 positions match TRBD2. The DNA matches TRBJ2-7 better at its end, which makes the J call doubtful. CDR1 is SGHKS, CDR2 YYEKEE, per germline (reference sequence). The CDR3 sequence is 16 residues long. The CDR3 sequence: CASSLGLASSYNEQYF. CDR3 bases: TGTGCCAGCAGCCTCGGACTAGCGAGCTCCTACAATGAGCAGTACTTC.

This chain links TRBV20-1 with TRBJ1-1; D unclear. The CDR3 is 11 amino acids. The germline gives CDR1 DFQATT, CDR2 SNEGSKA (reference sequence). The V end lost 5 bases, the J end lost 1 base, and 5 bases lay between the germline ends. The CDR3 is CSALQNTEAFF. CDR3 coding DNA: TGCAGTGCTTTACAGAACACTGAAGCTTTCTTT.

The sample holds one count of this clonotype. The V gene is TRBV6-6, the J gene TRBJ2-3; perhaps TRBD2 as D (5 bases). Germline V gene sequence: CDR1 MNHNY, CDR2 SVGAGI (reference sequence). This CDR3 region has 16 residues. Trimming pared 6 bases from V and 6 bases from J, leaving 22 bases between. The CDR3 region has the DNA TGTGCCAGCAGCCCCCCCGCACCCGCAAGAGGGGATACGCAGTATTTT. Residues: CASSPPAPARGDTQYF.

The rearrangement joins TRBV4-3 to TRBJ2-3; the match to TRBD2 covers 9 bases. Germline CDR1 is LGHNA and CDR2 is YSLEER. Trimming removed 0 bases from V and 1 base from J; junction bases left unmatched: 8. The CDR3 loop spans 18 amino acids. The CDR3 sequence: CASSQDLGRLAGTDTQYF. The CDR3 nucleotides read TGCGCCAGCAGCCAAGATCTTGGGAGACTAGCGGGCACAGATACGCAGTATTTT.

The chain couples TRBV27 to TRBJ1-2, with 9 bases aligning to TRBD1. Germline loops: CDR1 MNHEY, CDR2 SMNVEV (reference sequence). The CDR3 length is 15 residues. Trimming took 6 bases from V and 3 from J; bases not matched to a gene: 8. CDR3 loop: CASSYSGTGHYGYTF. The DNA of the CDR3 is TGTGCCAGCAGCTACTCCGGGACAGGGCACTATGGCTACACCTTC.

This chain uses TRBV5-1 with TRBJ2-1; 8 bases align to TRBD2. V shed 0 bases and J 7 bases; nucleotides not matched to a gene: 6. Germline assignment: CDR1 SGHRS and CDR2 YFSETQ. The CDR3 is made up of 15 amino acids. This chain's CDR3 is CASSLGLAFLNEQFF. The CDR3 DNA reads TGCGCCAGCAGCTTGGGACTAGCGTTTTTAAATGAGCAGTTCTTC. Together with reference TRBV5-1 and TRBJ2-1, the CDR3 gives the full variable domain: KAGVTQTPRYLIKTRGQQVTLSCSPISGHRSVSWYQQTPGQGLQFLFEYFSETQRNKGNFPGRFSGRQFSNSRSEMNVSTLELGDSALYLCASSLGLAFLNEQFFGPGTRLTVL.

This clonotype was counted between two and nine times. The CDR3 is CASRPVGYGYTF. CDR3 bases: TGTGCCAGCAGGCCGGTTGGCTATGGCTACACCTTC. The chain has TRBV7-2 and TRBJ1-2; D unclear. Germline V gives CDR1 SGHTA, CDR2 FQGNSA. The CDR3 extends over 12 amino acids. Between the trimmed V and J ends, which lost 6 bases and 4 bases, there was a span of 9 bases.

This clonotype appeared a few times. The chain recombines TRBV20-1 with TRBJ2-7, with TRBD2 as a possible D gene (5 bases). V shed 0 bases and J shed 8 bases, with 8 bases lying between them. The CDR3 extends over 11 amino acids. CDR1 DFQATT and CDR2 SNEGSKA come from the germline V gene (reference sequence). CDR3 residues: CSARDGIQQYF. The CDR3 DNA follows: TGCAGTGCTAGAGACGGGATTCAGCAGTACTTC.

This clonotype was seen more than once but under ten times. The chain recombines TRBV27 with TRBJ1-2; TRBD1 matches at 7 bases. The CDR3 sequence is 16 residues long. Trimming at V came to 5 bases and at J to 6 bases, leaving 15 bases not matched to a gene. CDR1 MNHEY and CDR2 SMNVEV come from the germline V gene (reference sequence). The CDR3 DNA reads TGTGCCAGCAGTCGGGGGGCCCAGGGGACAGTAGATGGCTACACCTTC. Translated, it gives CASSRGAQGTVDGYTF.

The V call is TRBV9, the J call TRBJ2-1; D could derive from TRBD1 or TRBD2 (5 bases each). The V gene lost 2 bases and the J gene lost 1 base, with 13 bases spanning the gap. The CDR3 runs to 16 residues. In germline, CDR1 is SGDLS, CDR2 YYNGEE. CDR3: CASSVSGTQSYNEQFF. Here the CDR3 DNA reads TGTGCCAGCAGCGTTTCCGGGACCCAGTCCTACAATGAGCAGTTCTTC.

The sample holds a few counts of this clonotype. The rearrangement uses TRBV5-1 and TRBJ2-1, with 7 bases aligning to TRBD2. The CDR3 has 15 residues. CDR1 and CDR2 (germline): SGHRS, YFSETQ. V was pared by 2 bases and J by 7 bases, with 9 bases of the junction left unmatched. The chain's CDR3 is CASSLGPAGSNEQFF. The CDR3 DNA is TGCGCCAGCAGCTTAGGACCAGCGGGGTCGAATGAGCAGTTCTTC.

There are a few counts of this clonotype. The chain recombines TRBV18 with TRBJ2-3, with 8 bases matching TRBD1. The CDR3 runs to 14 residues. CDR1 is KGHSH and CDR2 is LQKENI in the germline V gene. Losses at the gene ends were 4 bases for V and 3 bases for J; bases not matched to a gene: 3. The CDR3 reads CASSRDRTTDTQYF. In nucleotides, the CDR3 is TGTGCCAGCTCACGGGACAGGACAACAGATACGCAGTATTTT. The variable domain in full, completed from reference TRBV18 and TRBJ2-3, reads NAGVMQNPRHLVRRRGQEARLRCSPMKGHSHVYWYRQLPEEGLKFMVYLQKENIIDESGMPKERFSAEFPKEGPSILRIQQVVRGDSAAYFCASSRDRTTDTQYFGPGTRLTVL.

V and J are TRBV20-1 and TRBJ1-2; D perhaps matches TRBD1 (5 bases). Germline-derived CDR1 and CDR2 are DFQATT and SNEGSKA (reference sequence). The CDR3 length is 13 residues. The V gene lost 2 bases and the J gene lost 6 bases, with 13 bases spanning the gap. CDR3 sequence reads: CSARSGALDGYTF. CDR3 DNA: TGCAGTGCTAGAAGTGGGGCCCTAGATGGCTACACCTTC.

The chain recombines TRBV7-9 with TRBJ1-3, with unresolved D. Trimming removed 5 bases from V and 2 bases from J, with 7 bases in between. The CDR3 has 13 residues. The germline V gene has CDR1 SEHNR and CDR2 FQNEAQ (reference sequence). CDR3 nucleotide sequence: TGTGCCAGCAGCCGAACCGCTGGAAACACCATATATTTT. Residues: CASSRTAGNTIYF.

This clonotype showed up just a few times. This chain links TRBV27 with TRBJ1-2; D may be TRBD1 (6 bases). CDR3 length: 14 amino acids. Germline V CDR1 and CDR2: MNHEY, SMNVEV (reference sequence). V lost 6 bases to trimming and J lost 4 bases, with 15 bases between them. The DNA for the CDR3 is TGTGCCAGCAGAAAACAGGGATCTGCCTATGGCTACACCTTC. Encoded protein: CASRKQGSAYGYTF.

CDR3 sequence reads: CASGLVMVEKLNEQFF. In nucleotides, the CDR3 is TGTGCTAGTGGTTTGGTAATGGTAGAGAAACTCAATGAGCAGTTCTTC. The chain links TRBV12-5 to TRBJ2-1; D unclear. The CDR3 sequence is 16 residues long. The germline CDR1 and CDR2 sequences are LGHNT and FRNRAP. V dropped 0 bases and J dropped 6 bases, with 15 bases sitting between them.

V and J are TRBV6-6 and TRBJ2-5; D uncertain. Trimming stripped 1 base from V and 1 base from J, with 4 bases between. Germline V gene data show CDR1 as MNHNY and CDR2 as SVGAGI (reference sequence). This CDR3 is 13 amino acids long. For the CDR3, the DNA is TGTGCCAGCAGTTACTTTATCCAAGAGACCCAGTACTTC. Translation gives CASSYFIQETQYF.

The chain carries TRBV4-1 and TRBJ1-5, with D unresolved. V lost 0 bases to trimming and J lost 7 bases, with 7 bases between them. From germline, CDR1 is MGHRA and CDR2 YSYEKL. The CDR3 has 13 residues. CDR3 DNA sequence: TGCGCCAGCAGCCAAGATCAGCAGCAGCCCCAGCATTTT. It is translated as CASSQDQQQPQHF.

The chain links TRBV6-2 or TRBV6-3 to TRBJ2-1; D not certain. The V gene lost 8 bases and the J gene lost 7 bases, with 12 bases spanning the gap. The CDR3 covers 12 residues. Germline CDR1 reads MNHEY; CDR2 reads SVGEGT. CDR3 bases: TGTGCCAGCTGGGCTTTCGGGAATGAGCAGTTCTTC. This encodes CASWAFGNEQFF.